Below are 10 T cell receptor beta chains sequenced from a single sample in a study of regulatory T cells in long-lasting Graves disease. Time point defined: persistent/refractory GD, antithyroid drugs over 5 years with positive TRAb. Extracted PBMC RNA gave rise to the TCR library. Researchers made TCR beta libraries by using iRepertoire HTBI primers and running Arm-PCR on CDR3 regions. TCRdb reanalysed the multiplex PCR reads using MiXCR and keeps one entry per CDR3 protein. Among a few hundred thousand distinct CDR3 sequences listed, 23% were seen once. The starting material was peripheral blood mononuclear cells (PBMCs), obtained when the disease was refractory, from a patient treated with antithyroid drugs. The receptors derive from a female donor with Graves disease.

The gene calls are TRBV19 and TRBJ2-5; D is possibly TRBD1 (6 bases). The ends were cut back, 4 bases at V and 2 bases at J, with 11 bases in the middle. From germline, CDR1 is LNHDA and CDR2 SQIVND (reference sequence). CDR3 length: 14 residues. The CDR3 region has the DNA TGTGCCAGTAGTACCGGGACACCACAAGAGACCCAGTACTTC. Its protein is CASSTGTPQETQYF.

This rearrangement joins TRBV6-1 to TRBJ2-5, with unresolved D. Germline loops: CDR1 MNHNS, CDR2 SASEGT. The CDR3 covers 14 residues. With 7 bases removed from V and 0 bases from J, the gap between germline ends came to 12 bases. The CDR3 DNA is TGTGCCAGCAACAGTGCGGTATACCAAGAGACCCAGTACTTC. This codes for CASNSAVYQETQYF.

The chain recombines TRBV6-2 or TRBV6-3 with TRBJ2-2; D unclear. Germline V gene lookup returns CDR1 MNHEY and CDR2 SVGEGT. Trimming left V 7 bases short and J 1 base short, with 10 bases between. This CDR3 is built from 14 residues. CDR3 in DNA: TGTGCCAGCACCCGCAGAGGGAACACCGGGGAGCTGTTTTTT. Translation gives CASTRRGNTGELFF.

This rearrangement joins TRBV27 to TRBJ1-5, with TRBD1 matching 7 bases. Losses at the gene ends were 5 bases for V and 4 bases for J; bases not matched to a gene: 14. From germline, CDR1 is MNHEY and CDR2 SMNVEV (reference sequence). This CDR3 has 17 amino acids. Here the CDR3 DNA reads TGTGCCAGCAGTCCGACCCCCGACAGGGCAGGGAATCAGCCCCAGCATTTT. Protein: CASSPTPDRAGNQPQHF.

V usage is TRBV7-6 and J usage is TRBJ1-5, with D maybe TRBD1 (5 bases). V lost 2 bases, J lost 7 bases, and 12 bases lay in between. The germline V gene encodes CDR1 SGHVS and CDR2 FNYEAQ. CDR3 length equals 14 residues. The CDR3 reads CASSLLGDEQPQHF. The CDR3 region has the DNA TGTGCCAGCAGCTTACTCGGGGACGAACAGCCCCAGCATTTT.

This clonotype occurred once. The gene calls are TRBV6-1 and TRBJ2-6; the D gene is possibly TRBD1 (6 bases). In germline, CDR1 is MNHNS, CDR2 SASEGT. V lost 6 bases to trimming and J lost 2 bases, with 14 bases between them. The CDR3 extends over 16 amino acids. The CDR3 DNA is TGTGCCAGCAGCCCTTGGGGACAAACTGGGGCCAACGTCCTGACTTTC. Amino acid sequence: CASSPWGQTGANVLTF.

In this sample, this clonotype turned up many times. This sequence joins TRBV15 and TRBJ1-2, with D maybe TRBD1 (5 bases). Germline V gene sequence: CDR1 LNHNV, CDR2 YYDKDF (reference sequence). CDR3 size: 17 residues. The V and J ends lost 5 bases and 1 base respectively, with 20 bases between them. CDR3 coding DNA: TGTGCCACCAGCCCGAGTTCGGGACGGCCCCGTAACTATGGCTACACCTTC. It codes for CATSPSSGRPRNYGYTF. The whole variable domain, remainder taken from reference TRBV15 and TRBJ1-2, is DAMVIQNPRYQVTQFGKPVTLSCSQTLNHNVMYWYQQKSSQAPKLLFHYYDKDFNNEADTPDNFQSRRPNTSFCFLDIRSPGLGDTAMYLCATSPSSGRPRNYGYTFGSGTRLTVV.

This clonotype showed up just a few times. This chain joins TRBV4-1 and TRBJ1-2, with 7 positions matching TRBD1. V was pared by 4 bases and J by 1 base, with 9 bases of the junction left unmatched. The CDR3 consists of 16 residues. Per germline, CDR1 MGHRA and CDR2 YSYEKL. The DNA of the CDR3 is TGCGCCAGCAGCCCTACAGGGGCAGGGAATAACTATGGCTACACCTTC. Its translation is CASSPTGAGNNYGYTF.

The chain is built from TRBV19 and TRBJ1-2; D possibly corresponds to TRBD1 (5 bases). The germline V and J ends were trimmed by 6 bases and 5 bases, with 25 bases remaining between them. In germline, CDR1 is LNHDA, CDR2 SQIVND (reference sequence). The CDR3 runs 17 residues. The CDR3 nucleotides are TGTGCCAGTAGACCCCGGGACGTACTCTCTCCTATATATGGCTACACCTTC. Translating gives CASRPRDVLSPIYGYTF.

In its sample, this clonotype was seen many times. J is TRBJ2-5 and V is TRBV7-2; 7 bases line up with TRBD2. V lost 6 bases to trimming and J lost 3 bases; unmatched junction nucleotides: 13. There are 16 residues in the CDR3. The V gene's germline CDR1 is SGHTA and CDR2 FQGNSA. CDR3 DNA: TGTGCCAGCAGTGGGATTAGGGGAGGGTCTAAAGAGACCCAGTACTTC. Translation: CASSGIRGGSKETQYF.